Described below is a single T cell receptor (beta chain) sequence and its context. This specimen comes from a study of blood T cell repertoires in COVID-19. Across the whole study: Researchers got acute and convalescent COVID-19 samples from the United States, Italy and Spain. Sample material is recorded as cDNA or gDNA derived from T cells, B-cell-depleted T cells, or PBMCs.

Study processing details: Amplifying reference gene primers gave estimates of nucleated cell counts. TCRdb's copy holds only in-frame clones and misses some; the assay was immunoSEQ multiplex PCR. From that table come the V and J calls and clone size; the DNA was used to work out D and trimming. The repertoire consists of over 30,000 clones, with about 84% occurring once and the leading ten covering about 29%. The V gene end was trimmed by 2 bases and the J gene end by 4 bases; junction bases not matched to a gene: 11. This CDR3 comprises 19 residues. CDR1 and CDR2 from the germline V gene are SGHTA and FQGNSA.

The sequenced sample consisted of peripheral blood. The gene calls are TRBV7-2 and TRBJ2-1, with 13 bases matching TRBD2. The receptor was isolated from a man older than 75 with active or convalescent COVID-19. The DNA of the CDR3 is TGTGCCAGCAGCTTAAGGGGGAAACTAGCGGGAGGGAAATACAATGAGCAGTTCTTC. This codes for CASSLRGKLAGGKYNEQFF.